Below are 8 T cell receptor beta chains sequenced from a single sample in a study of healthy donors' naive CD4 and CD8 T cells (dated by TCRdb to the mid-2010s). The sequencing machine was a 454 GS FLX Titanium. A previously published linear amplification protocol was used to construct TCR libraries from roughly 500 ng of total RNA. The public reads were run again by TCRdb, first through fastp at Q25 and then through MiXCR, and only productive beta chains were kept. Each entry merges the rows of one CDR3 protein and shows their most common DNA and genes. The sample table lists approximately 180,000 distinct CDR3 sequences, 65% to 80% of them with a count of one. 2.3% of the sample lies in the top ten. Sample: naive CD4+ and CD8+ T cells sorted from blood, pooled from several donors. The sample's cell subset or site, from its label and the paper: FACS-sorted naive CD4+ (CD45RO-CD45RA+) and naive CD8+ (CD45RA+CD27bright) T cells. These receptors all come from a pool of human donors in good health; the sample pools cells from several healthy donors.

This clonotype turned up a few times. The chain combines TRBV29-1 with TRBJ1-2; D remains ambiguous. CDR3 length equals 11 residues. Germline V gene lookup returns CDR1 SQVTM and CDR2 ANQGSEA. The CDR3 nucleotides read TGCAGTGGTACAAGGGATTATGGCTACACCTTC. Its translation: CSGTRDYGYTF.

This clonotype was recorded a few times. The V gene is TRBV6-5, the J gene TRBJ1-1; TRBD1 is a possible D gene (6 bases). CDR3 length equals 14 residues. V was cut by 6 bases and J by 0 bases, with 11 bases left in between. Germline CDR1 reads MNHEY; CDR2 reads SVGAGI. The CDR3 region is CASSWTALNTEAFF. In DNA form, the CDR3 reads TGTGCCAGCAGCTGGACAGCGCTGAACACTGAAGCTTTCTTT.

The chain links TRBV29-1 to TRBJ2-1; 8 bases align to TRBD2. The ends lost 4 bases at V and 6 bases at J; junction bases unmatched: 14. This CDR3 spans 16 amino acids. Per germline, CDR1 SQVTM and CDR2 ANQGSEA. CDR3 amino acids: CSVVGHLTSVLNEQFF. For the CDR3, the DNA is TGCAGCGTTGTGGGTCACCTGACTAGCGTTCTCAATGAGCAGTTCTTC.

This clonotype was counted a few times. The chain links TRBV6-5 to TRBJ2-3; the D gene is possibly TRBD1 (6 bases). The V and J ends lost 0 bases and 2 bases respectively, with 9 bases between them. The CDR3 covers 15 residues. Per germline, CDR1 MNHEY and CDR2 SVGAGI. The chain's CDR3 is CASSYSYRDTDTQYF. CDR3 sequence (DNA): TGTGCCAGCAGTTACTCGTACAGGGACACAGATACGCAGTATTTT.

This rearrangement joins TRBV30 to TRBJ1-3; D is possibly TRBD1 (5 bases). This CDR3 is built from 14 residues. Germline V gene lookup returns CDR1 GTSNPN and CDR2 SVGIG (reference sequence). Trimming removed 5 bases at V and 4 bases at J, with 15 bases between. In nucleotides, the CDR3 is TGTGCCTGGCTGAGAGGGGCGTCAGGAAACACCATATATTTT. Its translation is CAWLRGASGNTIYF.

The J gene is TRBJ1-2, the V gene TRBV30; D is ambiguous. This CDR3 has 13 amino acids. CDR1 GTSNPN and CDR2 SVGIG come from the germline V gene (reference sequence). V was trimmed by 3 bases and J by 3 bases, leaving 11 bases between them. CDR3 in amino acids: CAWSPGLDYGYTF. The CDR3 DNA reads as TGTGCCTGGAGCCCAGGTTTGGACTATGGCTACACCTTC.

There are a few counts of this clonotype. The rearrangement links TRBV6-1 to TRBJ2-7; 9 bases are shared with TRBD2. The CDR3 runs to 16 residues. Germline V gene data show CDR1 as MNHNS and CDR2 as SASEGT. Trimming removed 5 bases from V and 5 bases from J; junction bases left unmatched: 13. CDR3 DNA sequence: TGTGCCAGCAGTTACTCTGGGACTTTAGCGGGGGACGAGCAGTACTTC. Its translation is CASSYSGTLAGDEQYF.

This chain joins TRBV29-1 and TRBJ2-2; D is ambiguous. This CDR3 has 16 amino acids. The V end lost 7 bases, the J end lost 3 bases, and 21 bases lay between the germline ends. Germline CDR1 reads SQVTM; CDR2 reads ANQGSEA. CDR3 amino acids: CSALRASWVDTGELFF. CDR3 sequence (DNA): TGCAGCGCCCTAAGGGCCTCTTGGGTAGACACCGGGGAGCTGTTTTTT.